Below, 32 T cell receptor beta chains from the same sample are listed, as sequenced in a study of long-term antiretroviral therapy in people with HIV. The assay used was immunoSEQ (version v3.0), run at survey level. This table comes from immunoSEQ multiplex PCR, and its TCRdb copy is limited to in-frame clones, with some not included. The sample has 30,000 to 40,000 clones, 70% to 90% seen once. The source was unsorted PBMCs, collected 1.1 years after starting antiretroviral therapy. The source is a young man with HIV.

The V call is TRBV6-7, the J call TRBJ1-5; D remains unclear. TRBV6-7 is an ORF, and what it does is uncertain. The CDR3 length is 11 residues. The V end was cut by 8 bases, the J end by 3 bases, with 5 bases between. This CDR3 reads CASLINQPQHF. CDR3 in DNA: TGTGCCAGCCTTATCAATCAGCCCCAGCATTTT.

The V and J genes are TRBV6-5 and TRBJ1-2; D may be TRBD1 (5 bases). Germline loops: CDR1 MNHEY, CDR2 SVGAGI. Trimming shortened V by 6 bases and J by 8 bases, and 22 bases separated the two germline ends. The CDR3 consists of 15 residues. The CDR3, as DNA: TGTGCCAGCAGCTCCTGGGGTACGGGGGATTCGGGCTACACCTTC. Its protein is CASSSWGTGDSGYTF.

V and J are TRBV28 and TRBJ2-5; 8 bases map to TRBD1. Trimming cost V 10 bases and J 4 bases; bases outside gene matches: 8. The CDR3 has 13 residues. CDR1 and CDR2 from the germline V gene are MDHEN and SYDVKM. CDR3 nucleotide sequence: TGTGCCACCTCAGGGGGCGGCGGAGAGACCCAGTACTTC. It codes for CATSGGGGETQYF.

The CDR3, as DNA: TGTGCCAGTAATGCAGGAGTTACGTACAATGAGCAGTTCTTC. Its translation is CASNAGVTYNEQFF. The chain links TRBV19 to TRBJ2-1; D uncertain. Germline-derived CDR1 and CDR2 are LNHDA and SQIVND (reference sequence). The CDR3 consists of 14 residues. V gave up 7 bases and J gave up 4 bases, with 14 bases separating them.

J is TRBJ2-3 and V is TRBV9; perhaps TRBD1 as D (6 bases). The CDR3 extends over 15 amino acids. Per germline, CDR1 SGDLS and CDR2 YYNGEE. V lost 2 bases and J 6 bases, leaving 16 bases between the germline ends. This CDR3 reads CASSVSASGADTQYF. CDR3 nucleotides: TGTGCCAGCAGCGTCTCGGCGTCAGGGGCGGATACGCAGTATTTT. The complete variable domain, with remaining parts taken from reference TRBV9 and TRBJ2-3, reads DSGVTQTPKHLITATGQRVTLRCSPRSGDLSVYWYQQSLDQGLQFLIQYYNGEERAKGNILERFSAQQFPDLHSELNLSSLELGDSALYFCASSVSASGADTQYFGPGTRLTVL.

The rearrangement uses TRBV9 and TRBJ2-2; D may match TRBD1 or TRBD2 (5 bases each). The length of the CDR3 is 16 residues. The V gene lost 0 bases and the J gene lost 0 bases, with 9 bases spanning the gap. CDR1 and CDR2 from the germline V gene are SGDLS and YYNGEE. CDR3 loop: CASSVVPGPNTGELFF. The DNA for the CDR3 is TGTGCCAGCAGCGTAGTCCCGGGGCCGAACACCGGGGAGCTGTTTTTT.

The gene calls are TRBV28 and TRBJ1-3; D is ambiguous. This CDR3 region has 12 residues. V was cut by 3 bases and J by 4 bases, with 4 bases left in between. Germline assignment: CDR1 MDHEN and CDR2 SYDVKM. The DNA of the CDR3 is TGTGCCAGCAGTTTGGTGGGAAACACCATATATTTT. Translating it yields CASSLVGNTIYF. Complete variable domain (other parts from reference TRBV28 and TRBJ1-3): DVKVTQSSRYLVKRTGEKVFLECVQDMDHENMFWYRQDPGLGLRLIYFSYDVKMKEKGDIPEGYSVSREKKERFSLILESASTNQTSMYLCASSLVGNTIYFGEGSWLTVV.

CDR3 in DNA: TGTGCCAGCAGCTCTCTCTACAGGGGGCGAGCTTCCTACGAGCAGTACTTC. Residues: CASSSLYRGRASYEQYF. The chain carries TRBV5-4 and TRBJ2-7; 9 bases agree with TRBD1. CDR1 is SGHNT and CDR2 is YYREEE in the germline V gene (reference sequence). There are 17 residues in the CDR3. Trimming took 3 bases from V and 1 from J; bases not matched to a gene: 11.

The J gene is TRBJ2-6, the V gene TRBV7-9; D is possibly TRBD1 (5 bases). Germline V gene lookup returns CDR1 SEHNR and CDR2 FQNEAQ (reference sequence). The CDR3 covers 17 residues. V was trimmed by 4 bases and J by 0 bases, leaving 13 bases between them. The CDR3 DNA sequence: TGTGCCAGCAGCTCCCGCCAGGGCCACTCTGGGGCCAACGTCCTGACTTTC. It specifies CASSSRQGHSGANVLTF.

CDR3 DNA: TGTGCCAGCAGCCCCCGAAAGGGGAGGGTATGGACCGAGCAGTACTTC. This codes for CASSPRKGRVWTEQYF. This sequence joins TRBV14 and TRBJ2-7, with TRBD2 matching over 7 bases. The CDR3 covers 16 residues. The junction had 15 bases not matched to a gene; V was cut back by 4 bases and J by 6 bases. Germline V gives CDR1 SGHDN, CDR2 FVKESK.

The V call is TRBV6-1, the J call TRBJ2-1; 8 positions agree with TRBD2. Trimming took 2 bases from V and 7 from J; bases not matched to a gene: 7. Germline CDR1 and CDR2: MNHNS and SASEGT. The CDR3 length is 15 residues. The CDR3 coding sequence is TGTGCCAGCAGTGAACGCGTAGCGGGGAGAAATGAGCAGTTCTTC. Translation: CASSERVAGRNEQFF.

This clone was seen a single time. The chain is built from TRBV4-2 and TRBJ2-1, with 10 bases matching TRBD2. J lost 9 bases, V lost 7 bases, and 6 bases had no gene match. Germline V gene sequence: CDR1 LGHNA, CDR2 YNFKEQ. The CDR3 runs to 13 residues. The CDR3 bases are TGTGCCAGCACTAGGGCTAGCGGGGGTGAGCAGTTCTTC. This encodes CASTRASGGEQFF.

Only one count was recorded for this clone. This sequence joins TRBV4-2 and TRBJ2-7; D might be TRBD1 (5 bases). V was shortened by 0 bases and J by 2 bases, with 17 bases between the two germline ends. CDR1 LGHNA and CDR2 YNFKEQ come from the germline V gene. The CDR3 consists of 17 residues. The CDR3 spells CASSQEQAATSPYEQYF. CDR3 sequence (DNA): TGTGCCAGCAGCCAAGAACAGGCCGCTACCTCCCCCTACGAGCAGTACTTC.

The gene calls are TRBV7-2 and TRBJ2-5; tentative D call: TRBD1 (5 bases). V was cut by 5 bases and J by 5 bases, with 12 bases left in between. Germline values: CDR1 SGHTA, CDR2 FQGNSA. The CDR3 sequence is 13 residues long. CDR3 nucleotide sequence: TGTGCCAGCAGCCCCAACTGGGGCGAGACCCAGTACTTC. The encoded protein is CASSPNWGETQYF.

The chain joins TRBV5-5 to TRBJ1-1; D is unresolved. The CDR3 consists of 14 residues. CDR1 SGHKS and CDR2 YYEKEE come from the germline V gene (reference sequence). Trimming removed 2 bases from V and 7 bases from J, with 15 bases in between. The CDR3 protein is CASSFGAVIGEAFF. CDR3 sequence (DNA): TGTGCCAGCAGCTTTGGTGCAGTAATCGGTGAAGCTTTCTTT.

This clone came up once. The CDR3 sequence is CASSVTENNEKLFF. CDR3 nucleotides: TGTGCCAGCAGCGTGACCGAGAATAATGAAAAACTGTTTTTT. The chain employs TRBV9 and TRBJ1-4; unclear D gene. Germline-derived CDR1 and CDR2 are SGDLS and YYNGEE. V gave up 2 bases and J gave up 4 bases, with 9 bases separating them. This CDR3 spans 14 amino acids.

V is TRBV11-3 and J is TRBJ2-1; perhaps TRBD2 as D (6 bases). V lost 2 bases and J lost 2, with 10 bases in between. CDR1 and CDR2 (germline): SGHNT, YENEEA. This CDR3 comprises 15 residues. The CDR3 loop is CASSLHSGPYNEQFF. As DNA, the CDR3 is TGTGCCAGCAGCTTACATAGCGGTCCCTACAATGAGCAGTTCTTC.

The chain employs TRBV7-3 and TRBJ1-1; D might be TRBD1 (6 bases). Trimming shortened V by 5 bases and J by 1 base, and 17 bases separated the two germline ends. From germline, CDR1 is SGHTA and CDR2 FQGTGA. This CDR3 contains 16 residues. This CDR3 reads CASSVTGGAENTEAFF. CDR3 DNA: TGTGCCAGCAGCGTGACGGGGGGCGCAGAGAACACTGAAGCTTTCTTT.

There are a few counts of this clone. CDR3: CASTPGGYGYTF. The CDR3 DNA reads as TGTGCCAGCACGCCTGGGGGCTATGGCTACACCTTC. J is TRBJ1-2 and V is TRBV2; tentative D call: TRBD1 (5 bases). Germline CDR1 SNHLY, CDR2 FYNNEI. The CDR3 is made up of 12 amino acids. V was trimmed by 7 bases and J by 4 bases, leaving 10 bases between them.

This sequence joins TRBV10-3 and TRBJ2-1; D is uncertain. The CDR3 sequence is 13 residues long. Germline values: CDR1 ENHRY, CDR2 SYGVKD. V lost 0 bases and J 8 bases, leaving 8 bases between the germline ends. The CDR3 reads CAISESTLDEQFF. The DNA for the CDR3 is TGTGCCATCAGTGAGTCGACTCTGGATGAGCAGTTCTTC.

The chain has TRBV4-3 and TRBJ2-1; TRBD2 agrees at 7 bases. Trimming at V came to 3 bases and at J to 7 bases, leaving 3 bases not matched to a gene. The CDR3 extends over 13 amino acids. Germline lookup yields CDR1 LGHNA and CDR2 YSLEER. CDR3 DNA sequence: TGCGCCAGCAGCCAGGGAGGGAGAAATGAGCAGTTCTTC. It is translated as CASSQGGRNEQFF.

V and J are TRBV7-9 and TRBJ1-6; possible D gene TRBD1, 5 bases. Germline assignment: CDR1 SEHNR and CDR2 FQNEAQ (reference sequence). CDR3 length: 14 amino acids. Deletions cut 0 bases from V and 5 bases from J, with 5 bases between. The CDR3 spells CASSLARDNSPLHF. DNA of the CDR3: TGTGCCAGCAGCTTAGCCAGGGATAATTCACCCCTCCACTTT.

This clone was picked up one time. This chain connects TRBV4-3 to TRBJ2-5; D may match TRBD1 or TRBD2 (5 bases each). Germline CDR1 and CDR2: LGHNA and YSLEER. CDR3 length: 17 residues. Trimming removed 0 bases at V and 4 bases at J, with 18 bases between. The CDR3 bases are TGCGCCAGCAGCCAAGATTTGGGGCTATCTCGGGGAGAGACCCAGTACTTC. Its protein is CASSQDLGLSRGETQYF.

The rearrangement uses TRBV6-6 and TRBJ2-5, with D unclear. Gene TRBJ2-7 matches the end of the DNA better, so the J call may be wrong. Germline loops: CDR1 MNHNY, CDR2 SVGAGI (reference sequence). The CDR3 has 12 amino acids. The CDR3 sequence: CASSSSPYEQYF. CDR3 DNA sequence: TGTGCCAGCAGCTCCTCACCTTACGAGCAGTACTTC.

The V and J genes are TRBV7-6 and TRBJ2-7; D is perhaps TRBD2 (5 bases). V lost 5 bases to trimming and J lost 2 bases, with 10 bases between them. The CDR3 is 13 residues long. The germline V gene has CDR1 SGHVS and CDR2 FNYEAQ. The CDR3 loop reads CASSPGFTYEQYF. CDR3 DNA sequence: TGTGCCAGCAGCCCGGGATTCACCTACGAGCAGTACTTC.

V usage is TRBV4-1 and J usage is TRBJ1-2; D gene unclear. The CDR3 sequence is 14 residues long. Germline CDR1 and CDR2: MGHRA and YSYEKL. V was trimmed by 1 base and J by 1 base, leaving 7 bases between them. CDR3 residues: CASSQGGSNYGYTF. The CDR3 DNA reads as TGCGCCAGCAGCCAAGGCGGGAGTAACTATGGCTACACCTTC.

The chain carries TRBV6-5 and TRBJ2-2; D remains unclear. The V gene lost 0 bases and the J gene lost 4 bases, with 9 bases spanning the gap. CDR1 is MNHEY and CDR2 is SVGAGI in the germline V gene. The CDR3 covers 15 residues. The CDR3 region is CASSYSSGPTGELFF. The CDR3 coding sequence is TGTGCCAGCAGTTACTCTTCCGGACCCACCGGGGAGCTGTTTTTT.

The chain combines TRBV5-1 with TRBJ2-2, with a possible D match to TRBD2 (6 bases). V was clipped by 2 bases and J by 5 bases, with 16 bases between them. Germline assignment: CDR1 SGHRS and CDR2 YFSETQ. This CDR3 has 16 amino acids. The CDR3 DNA sequence: TGCGCCAGCAGCTTTTTCTCAGGTGCGGGGACCGGGGAGCTGTTTTTT. It codes for CASSFFSGAGTGELFF.

This clone was counted between two and nine times. CDR3 in amino acids: CASSYTPSTAYEQYF. CDR3 sequence (DNA): TGTGCCAGCAGTTATACGCCGTCGACCGCCTACGAGCAGTACTTC. The chain uses TRBV6-5 and TRBJ2-7; no firm D call. The length of the CDR3 is 15 residues. Trimming removed 3 bases at V and 2 bases at J, with 14 bases between. Germline assignment: CDR1 MNHEY and CDR2 SVGAGI.

This chain links TRBV6-1 with TRBJ1-1; 7 nucleotides line up with TRBD1. V shed 1 base and J 6 bases; nucleotides not matched to a gene: 8. This CDR3 contains 15 residues. Germline V gene sequence: CDR1 MNHNS, CDR2 SASEGT. DNA for the CDR3: TGTGCCAGCAGTGAAGTGGGTCAGGGGGGCCCTGAAGCTTTCTTT. Its translation: CASSEVGQGGPEAFF.

Written as DNA, the CDR3 is TGTGCCAGCAGCCTGTCGGACAGCCGGGGCGGCTACACCTTC. This encodes CASSLSDSRGGYTF. The chain has TRBV4-2 and TRBJ1-2, with a tentative D call TRBD1 (6 bases). CDR1 LGHNA and CDR2 YNFKEQ come from the germline V gene. Trimming shortened V by 4 bases and J by 8 bases, and 17 bases separated the two germline ends. The CDR3 runs 14 residues.

This sequence joins TRBV5-1 and TRBJ1-1, with TRBD1 matching 8 bases. This CDR3 spans 14 amino acids. From germline, CDR1 is SGHRS and CDR2 YFSETQ. The V and J ends lost 1 base and 1 base, in that order; junction bases with no gene match: 0. The CDR3 DNA follows: TGCGCCAGCAGCTTGCAGGGGGCGAACACTGAAGCTTTCTTT. Protein: CASSLQGANTEAFF.